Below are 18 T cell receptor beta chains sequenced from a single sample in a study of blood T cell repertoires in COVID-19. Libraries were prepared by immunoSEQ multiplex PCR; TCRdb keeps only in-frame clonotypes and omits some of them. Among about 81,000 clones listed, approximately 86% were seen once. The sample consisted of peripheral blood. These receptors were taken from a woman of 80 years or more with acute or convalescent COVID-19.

The CDR3 reads CASSQTSGLRVYEQYF. The CDR3 DNA reads as TGTGCCAGCAGCCAGACTAGCGGTCTAAGGGTATACGAGCAGTACTTC. V and J are TRBV4-2 and TRBJ2-7; TRBD2 agrees at 9 bases. There are 16 residues in the CDR3. V shed 3 bases and J 4 bases; nucleotides not matched to a gene: 10. Germline V gene sequence: CDR1 LGHNA, CDR2 YNFKEQ.

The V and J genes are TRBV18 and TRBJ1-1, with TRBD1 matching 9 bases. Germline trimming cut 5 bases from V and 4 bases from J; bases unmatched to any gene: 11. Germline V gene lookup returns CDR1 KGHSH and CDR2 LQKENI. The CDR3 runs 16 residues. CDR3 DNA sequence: TGTGCCAGCTCAACCGGGACAGGGAGGGTTGGCACTGAAGCTTTCTTT. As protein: CASSTGTGRVGTEAFF.

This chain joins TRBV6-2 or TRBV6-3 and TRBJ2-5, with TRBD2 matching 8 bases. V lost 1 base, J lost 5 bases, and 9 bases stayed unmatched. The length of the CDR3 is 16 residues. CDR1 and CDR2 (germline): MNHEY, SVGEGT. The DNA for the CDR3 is TGTGCCAGCAGTTACTTGGCGGGGGGCTATAGGGAGACCCAGTACTTC. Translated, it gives CASSYLAGGYRETQYF.

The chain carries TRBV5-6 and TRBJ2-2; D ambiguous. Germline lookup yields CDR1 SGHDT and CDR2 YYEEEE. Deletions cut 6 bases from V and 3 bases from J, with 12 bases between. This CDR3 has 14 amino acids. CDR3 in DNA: TGTGCCAGCAACAACGGGTTCGACACCGGGGAGCTGTTTTTT. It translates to CASNNGFDTGELFF.

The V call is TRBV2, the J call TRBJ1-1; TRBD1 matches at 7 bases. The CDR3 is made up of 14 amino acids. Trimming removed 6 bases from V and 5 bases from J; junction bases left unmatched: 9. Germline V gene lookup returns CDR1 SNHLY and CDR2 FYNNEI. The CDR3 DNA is TGTGCCAGCAGCCGACAGGGAGTTATGACTGAAGCTTTCTTT. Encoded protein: CASSRQGVMTEAFF. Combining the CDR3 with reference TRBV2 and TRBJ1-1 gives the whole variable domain EPEVTQTPSHQVTQMGQEVILRCVPISNHLYFYWYRQILGQKVEFLVSFYNNEISEKSEIFDDQFSVERPDGSNFTLKIRSTKLEDSAMYFCASSRQGVMTEAFFGQGTRLTVV.

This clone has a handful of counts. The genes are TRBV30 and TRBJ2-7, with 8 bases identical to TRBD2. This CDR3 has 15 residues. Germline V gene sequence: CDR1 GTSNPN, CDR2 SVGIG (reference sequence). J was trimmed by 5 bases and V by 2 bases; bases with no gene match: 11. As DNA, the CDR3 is TGTGCCTGGAGTCCGGGGGAGCGGGGGAGGGACGAGCAGTACTTC. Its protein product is CAWSPGERGRDEQYF.

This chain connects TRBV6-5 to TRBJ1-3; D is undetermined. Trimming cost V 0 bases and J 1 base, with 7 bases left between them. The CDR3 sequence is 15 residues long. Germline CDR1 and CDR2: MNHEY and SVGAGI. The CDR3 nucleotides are TGTGCCAGCAGTTACTCGAGTATTTCTGGAAACACCATATATTTT. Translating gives CASSYSSISGNTIYF.

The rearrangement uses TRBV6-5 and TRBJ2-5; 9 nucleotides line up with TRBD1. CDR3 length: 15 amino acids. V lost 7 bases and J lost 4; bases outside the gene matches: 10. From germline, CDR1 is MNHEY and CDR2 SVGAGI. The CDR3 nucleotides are TGTGCCAGCACCCAACAGGGGGCGAATACAGAGACCCAGTACTTC. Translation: CASTQQGANTETQYF.

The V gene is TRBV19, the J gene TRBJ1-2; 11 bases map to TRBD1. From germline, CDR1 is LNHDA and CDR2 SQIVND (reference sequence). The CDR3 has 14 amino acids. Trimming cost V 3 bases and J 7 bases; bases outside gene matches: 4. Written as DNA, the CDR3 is TGTGCCAGTAGTATGGACAGGGGGCGTATTGGCTACACCTTC. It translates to CASSMDRGRIGYTF.

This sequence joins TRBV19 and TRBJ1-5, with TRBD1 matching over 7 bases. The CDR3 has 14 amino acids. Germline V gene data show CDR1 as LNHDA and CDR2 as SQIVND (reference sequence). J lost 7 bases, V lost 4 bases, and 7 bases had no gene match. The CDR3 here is CASSTTGSGQPQHF. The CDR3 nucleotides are TGTGCCAGTAGTACGACAGGGTCTGGACAGCCCCAGCATTTT.

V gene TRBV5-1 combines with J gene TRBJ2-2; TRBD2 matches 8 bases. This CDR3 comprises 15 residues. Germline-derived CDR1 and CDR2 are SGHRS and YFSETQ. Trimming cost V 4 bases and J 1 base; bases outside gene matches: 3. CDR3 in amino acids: CASSLTSGNTGELFF. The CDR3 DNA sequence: TGCGCCAGCAGCCTCACTAGCGGGAACACCGGGGAGCTGTTTTTT.

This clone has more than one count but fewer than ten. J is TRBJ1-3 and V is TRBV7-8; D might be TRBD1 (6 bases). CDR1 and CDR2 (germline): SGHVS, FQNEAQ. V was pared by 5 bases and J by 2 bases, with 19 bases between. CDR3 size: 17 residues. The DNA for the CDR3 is TGTGCCAGCAGCCTCCGCGCCGACAGGAAGGCTGGAAACACCATATATTTT. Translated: CASSLRADRKAGNTIYF.

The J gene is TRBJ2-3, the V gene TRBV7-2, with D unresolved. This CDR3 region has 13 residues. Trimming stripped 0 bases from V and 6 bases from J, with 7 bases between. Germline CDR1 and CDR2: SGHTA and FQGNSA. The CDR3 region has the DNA TGTGCCAGCAGCTTAGCTGAGGTCGATACGCAGTATTTT. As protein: CASSLAEVDTQYF.

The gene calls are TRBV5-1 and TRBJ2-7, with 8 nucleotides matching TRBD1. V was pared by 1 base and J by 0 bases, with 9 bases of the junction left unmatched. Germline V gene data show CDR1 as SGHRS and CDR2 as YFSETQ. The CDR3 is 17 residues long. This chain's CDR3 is CASSLRTGPSTSYEQYF. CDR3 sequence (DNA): TGCGCCAGCAGCTTGCGGACAGGGCCTTCAACCTCCTACGAGCAGTACTTC. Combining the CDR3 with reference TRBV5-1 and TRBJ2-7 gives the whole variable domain KAGVTQTPRYLIKTRGQQVTLSCSPISGHRSVSWYQQTPGQGLQFLFEYFSETQRNKGNFPGRFSGRQFSNSRSEMNVSTLELGDSALYLCASSLRTGPSTSYEQYFGPGTRLTVT.

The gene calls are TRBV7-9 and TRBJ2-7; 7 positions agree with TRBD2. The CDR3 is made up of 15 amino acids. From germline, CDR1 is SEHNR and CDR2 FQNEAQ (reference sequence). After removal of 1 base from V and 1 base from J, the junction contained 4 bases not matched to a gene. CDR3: CASSLGGSGSYEQYF. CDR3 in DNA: TGTGCCAGCAGCTTAGGCGGGAGTGGGTCCTACGAGCAGTACTTC.

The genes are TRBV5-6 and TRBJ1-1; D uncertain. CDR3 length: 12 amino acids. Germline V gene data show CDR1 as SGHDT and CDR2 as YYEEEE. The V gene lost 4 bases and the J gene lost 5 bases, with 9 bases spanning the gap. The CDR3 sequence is CASSNGRTEAFF. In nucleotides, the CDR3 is TGTGCCAGCAGCAACGGTCGGACTGAAGCTTTCTTT.

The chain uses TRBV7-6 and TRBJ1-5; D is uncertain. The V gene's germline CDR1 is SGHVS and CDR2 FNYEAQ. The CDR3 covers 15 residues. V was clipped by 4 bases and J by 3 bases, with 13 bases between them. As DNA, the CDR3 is TGTGCCAGCAGCTCAGATGAGGGTTTCAATCAGCCCCAGCATTTT. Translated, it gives CASSSDEGFNQPQHF.

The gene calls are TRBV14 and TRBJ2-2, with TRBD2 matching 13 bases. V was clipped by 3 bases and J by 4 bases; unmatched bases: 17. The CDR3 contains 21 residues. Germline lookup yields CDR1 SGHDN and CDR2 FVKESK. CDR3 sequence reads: CASSHEGTHGLAGVGTGELFF. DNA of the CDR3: TGTGCCAGCAGCCACGAAGGGACACACGGACTAGCGGGAGTCGGCACCGGGGAGCTGTTTTTT.